The 8 T cell receptor beta chains presented below share a single source sample, sequenced in a study of blood T cell repertoires in COVID-19. Repertoires were generated with immunoSEQ multiplex PCR, while TCRdb's copy carries only in-frame clones and drops some. The table includes roughly 300,000 clones, over 75% detected once. The specimen was peripheral blood. The receptors shown here come from a woman in her fifties or sixties who had recovered from COVID-19.

The chain is built from TRBV7-2 and TRBJ1-4; D unresolved. V dropped 5 bases and J dropped 6 bases, with 10 bases sitting between them. Germline V gene data show CDR1 as SGHTA and CDR2 as FQGNSA. The CDR3 loop spans 13 amino acids. The CDR3 sequence: CASSPGIHEKLFF. CDR3 bases: TGTGCCAGCAGCCCCGGGATCCATGAAAAACTGTTTTTT.

This chain connects TRBV19 to TRBJ2-7, with a tentative D call TRBD1 (6 bases). Trimming pared 5 bases from V and 0 bases from J, leaving 11 bases between. The CDR3 has 14 residues. Germline-derived CDR1 and CDR2 are LNHDA and SQIVND (reference sequence). Written as DNA, the CDR3 is TGTGCCAGTAGTGCTCGGGGACACTCCTACGAGCAGTACTTC. Residues: CASSARGHSYEQYF.

In this sample, this clone turned up a few times. V is TRBV2 and J is TRBJ1-1; 11 nucleotides agree with TRBD1. V gave up 2 bases and J gave up 5 bases; unmatched junction bases: 4. The CDR3 length is 15 residues. The germline V gene has CDR1 SNHLY and CDR2 FYNNEI. CDR3 in amino acids: CASSEWTGGKTEAFF. The CDR3 DNA reads as TGTGCCAGCAGTGAATGGACAGGGGGCAAGACTGAAGCTTTCTTT.

The CDR3 region is CASRKDSRSYEQYF. As DNA, the CDR3 is TGTGCCAGCAGAAAGGACAGCCGATCCTACGAGCAGTACTTC. V is TRBV6-4 and J is TRBJ2-7; possible D gene TRBD1, 6 bases. Between the trimmed V and J ends, which lost 6 bases and 1 base, there was a span of 13 bases. Germline-derived CDR1 and CDR2 are MRHNA and SNTAGT. The CDR3 consists of 14 residues.

This clone was detected once. The V gene is TRBV3-1 (or the pseudogene TRBV3-2), the J gene TRBJ2-2; D unresolved. The germline V gene encodes CDR1 LGHDT and CDR2 YNNKEL (reference sequence). CDR3 length equals 16 residues. The V end lost 3 bases, the J end lost 4 bases, and 15 bases lay between the germline ends. This chain's CDR3 is CASSHFLLTGTGELFF. CDR3 DNA sequence: TGTGCCAGCAGCCATTTCCTCCTCACCGGCACCGGGGAGCTGTTTTTT.

This rearrangement joins TRBV5-6 to TRBJ2-3; possibly TRBD1 for D (5 bases). Germline V gene lookup returns CDR1 SGHDT and CDR2 YYEEEE. This CDR3 region has 16 residues. Between the trimmed V and J ends, which lost 1 base and 5 bases, there was a span of 17 bases. CDR3: CASSLRLGQGIDTQYF. DNA for the CDR3: TGTGCCAGCAGCTTGCGGCTGGGGCAGGGTATAGATACGCAGTATTTT.

This rearrangement joins TRBV29-1 to TRBJ1-2; TRBD1 aligns across 8 bases. The germline CDR1 and CDR2 sequences are SQVTM and ANQGSEA. The CDR3 sequence is 13 residues long. The junction had 6 bases not matched to a gene; V was cut back by 1 base and J by 8 bases. The DNA of the CDR3 is TGCAGCGTTGAAGCCCGGACAGGGCACGGCTACACCTTC. It encodes CSVEARTGHGYTF.

This chain joins TRBV7-2 and TRBJ2-7; the D gene is possibly TRBD1 (5 bases). The V gene lost 3 bases and the J gene lost 2 bases, with 11 bases spanning the gap. Germline V gene sequence: CDR1 SGHTA, CDR2 FQGNSA. This CDR3 spans 14 amino acids. The CDR3 bases are TGTGCCAGCAGCTTTGGACACACACCCTACGAGCAGTACTTC. This codes for CASSFGHTPYEQYF.